This entry lists 10 T cell receptor beta chains sequenced from one sample in a study of blood T cell repertoires in COVID-19. Assay: immunoSEQ multiplex PCR; the TCRdb copy retains only in-frame clones and omits some. The sample carries hundreds of thousands of clones, around nine tenths recorded once. Input material: PBMCs or T cells enriched from blood (not recorded which). All receptors come from a woman aged 40 to 50 who had recovered from COVID-19.

The chain combines TRBV10-3 with TRBJ1-1; TRBD1 matches 8 bases. This CDR3 comprises 16 residues. Trimming cost V 6 bases and J 1 base; bases outside gene matches: 10. Looked up from germline, CDR1 is ENHRY and CDR2 is SYGVKD. The CDR3 loop is CAIRPQPGQENTEAFF. Written as DNA, the CDR3 is TGTGCCATCAGGCCCCAACCGGGACAGGAGAACACTGAAGCTTTCTTT.

V and J are TRBV9 and TRBJ2-3; perhaps TRBD2 as D (6 bases). This CDR3 spans 14 amino acids. The ends were cut back, 0 bases at V and 5 bases at J, with 10 bases in the middle. Germline V gene lookup returns CDR1 SGDLS and CDR2 YYNGEE. The CDR3 loop reads CASSVVYSGDTQYF. The CDR3 coding sequence is TGTGCCAGCAGCGTAGTATATAGCGGAGATACGCAGTATTTT.

This chain connects TRBV25-1 to TRBJ2-4, with D hard to call. Germline CDR1 is MGHDK and CDR2 is SYGVNS. This CDR3 is 14 amino acids long. Trimming shortened V by 1 base and J by 7 bases, and 11 bases separated the two germline ends. CDR3 DNA: TGTGCCAGCAGTGAATCCTTTCCAAGCAACATTCAGTACTTC. Translated: CASSESFPSNIQYF. The variable domain in full, with the rest retrieved from reference TRBV25-1 and TRBJ2-4, is EADIYQTPRYLVIGTGKKITLECSQTMGHDKMYWYQQDPGMELHLIHYSYGVNSTEKGDLSSESTVSRIRTEHFPLTLESARPSHTSQYLCASSESFPSNIQYFGAGTRLSVL.

CDR3 region: CASSSFGAKGQGYEQYF. The CDR3 bases are TGTGCCAGCTCATCCTTTGGGGCCAAGGGACAGGGCTACGAGCAGTACTTC. The V and J genes are TRBV18 and TRBJ2-7; TRBD1 aligns across 9 bases. CDR3 length equals 17 residues. CDR1 and CDR2 from the germline V gene are KGHSH and LQKENI. V shed 5 bases and J 3 bases; nucleotides not matched to a gene: 14.

This clone has just one count. The chain employs TRBV6-2 or TRBV6-3 and TRBJ1-1; TRBD1 agrees at 8 bases. There are 12 residues in the CDR3. Germline V CDR1 and CDR2: MNHEY, SVGEGT. Germline trimming cut 5 bases from V and 6 bases from J; bases unmatched to any gene: 2. As DNA, the CDR3 is TGTGCCAGCAGTGGACAGGGCCCTGAAGCTTTCTTT. Its protein is CASSGQGPEAFF.

The chain joins TRBV19 to TRBJ1-4; no clear D gene. The CDR3 spans 13 residues. V was trimmed by 0 bases and J by 8 bases, leaving 7 bases between them. Germline V gene lookup returns CDR1 LNHDA and CDR2 SQIVND (reference sequence). CDR3 sequence: CASSIDAEEKLFF. For the CDR3, the DNA is TGTGCCAGTAGTATAGATGCCGAGGAAAAACTGTTTTTT.

The genes are TRBV9 and TRBJ1-1, with 7 nucleotides matching TRBD1. V trimming: 0 bases; J trimming: 3 bases; junction bases outside the gene matches: 2. The CDR3 runs 14 residues. The germline V gene has CDR1 SGDLS and CDR2 YYNGEE. CDR3 coding DNA: TGTGCCAGCAGCGTAGAAGGGGGCTACACTGAAGCTTTCTTT. Residues: CASSVEGGYTEAFF. The full variable domain, its missing parts supplied by reference TRBV9 and TRBJ1-1, is DSGVTQTPKHLITATGQRVTLRCSPRSGDLSVYWYQQSLDQGLQFLIQYYNGEERAKGNILERFSAQQFPDLHSELNLSSLELGDSALYFCASSVEGGYTEAFFGQGTRLTVV.

J is TRBJ1-1 and V is TRBV4-3, with D uncertain. This CDR3 region has 13 residues. V was trimmed by 4 bases and J by 4 bases, leaving 10 bases between them. The germline V gene encodes CDR1 LGHNA and CDR2 YSLEER. This chain's CDR3 is CASSRGSGTEAFF. The CDR3 bases are TGCGCCAGCAGCCGCGGTAGTGGCACTGAAGCTTTCTTT.

This chain links TRBV5-1 with TRBJ1-4; TRBD1 agrees at 10 bases. This CDR3 region has 15 residues. Germline trimming cut 5 bases from V and 2 bases from J; bases unmatched to any gene: 3. Germline CDR1 SGHRS, CDR2 YFSETQ. The CDR3 DNA reads as TGCGCCAGCAGGGGGACAGGGGCGACTAATGAAAAACTGTTTTTT. This sequence encodes CASRGTGATNEKLFF.

The chain has TRBV5-6 and TRBJ1-6; D not certain. Germline V gene sequence: CDR1 SGHDT, CDR2 YYEEEE. CDR3 length: 16 residues. Trimming took off 2 bases at V and 6 bases at J, with 15 bases between the two ends. CDR3 sequence: CASSFDAGSGNSPLHF. In DNA form, the CDR3 reads TGTGCCAGCAGCTTTGATGCGGGTAGCGGTAATTCACCCCTCCACTTT.